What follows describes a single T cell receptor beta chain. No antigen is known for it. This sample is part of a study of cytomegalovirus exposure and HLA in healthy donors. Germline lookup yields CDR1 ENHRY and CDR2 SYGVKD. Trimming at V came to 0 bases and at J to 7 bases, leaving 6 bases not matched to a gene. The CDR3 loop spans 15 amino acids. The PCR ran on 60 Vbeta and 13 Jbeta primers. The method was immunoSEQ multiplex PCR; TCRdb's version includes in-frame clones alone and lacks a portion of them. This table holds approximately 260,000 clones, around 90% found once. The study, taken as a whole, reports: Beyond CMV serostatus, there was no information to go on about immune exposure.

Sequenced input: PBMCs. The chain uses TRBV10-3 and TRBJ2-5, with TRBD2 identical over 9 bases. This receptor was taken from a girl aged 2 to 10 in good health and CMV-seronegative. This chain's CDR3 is CAISESSGGLGTQYF. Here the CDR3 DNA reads TGTGCCATCAGTGAGTCGAGCGGGGGGCTCGGGACCCAGTACTTC.